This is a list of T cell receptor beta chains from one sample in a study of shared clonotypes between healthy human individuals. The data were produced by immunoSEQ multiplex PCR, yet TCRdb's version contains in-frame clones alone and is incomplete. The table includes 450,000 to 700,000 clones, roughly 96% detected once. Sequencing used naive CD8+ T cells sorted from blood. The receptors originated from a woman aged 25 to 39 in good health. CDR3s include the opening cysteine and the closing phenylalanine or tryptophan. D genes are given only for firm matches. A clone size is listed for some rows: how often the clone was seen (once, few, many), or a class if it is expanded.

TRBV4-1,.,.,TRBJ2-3,TGCGCCAGCAGCCTACGTTGGGGCACAGATACGCAGTATTTT,CASSLRWGTDTQYF
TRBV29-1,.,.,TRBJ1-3,TGCAGCGTTGCTACAGGAACTGGAAACACCATATATTTT,CSVATGTGNTIYF
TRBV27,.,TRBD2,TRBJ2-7,TGTGCCAGCAGTCCCGGGGCTAGCGGGACCTACGAGCAGTACTTC,CASSPGASGTYEQYF
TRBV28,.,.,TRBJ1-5,TGTGCCAGCAGTTGGGTTAGCGGTCAGCCCCAGCATTTT,CASSWVSGQPQHF
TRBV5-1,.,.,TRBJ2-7,TGCGCCAGCAGCTTGGTACGGGACACCTACGAGCAGTACTTC,CASSLVRDTYEQYF
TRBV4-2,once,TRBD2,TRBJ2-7,TGTGCCAGCGGAGGACTAGCGGATGCCTACGAGCAGTACTTC,CASGGLADAYEQYF
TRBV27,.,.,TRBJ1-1,TGTGCCAGCAGTGTCCTCTCTGGGGCGGCGGATGAAGCTTTCTTT,CASSVLSGAADEAFF
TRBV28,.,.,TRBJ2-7,TGTGCCAGCAGTTTGTCGATCGGAGGGAGAGCCTACGAGCAGTACTTC,CASSLSIGGRAYEQYF
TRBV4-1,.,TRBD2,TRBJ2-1,TGCGCCAGCAGCCACCAAGGGGGATTACTAGCGGGGGCCTCCTACAATGAGCAGTTCTTC,CASSHQGGLLAGASYNEQFF
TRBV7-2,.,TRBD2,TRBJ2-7,TGTGCCAGCAGCCCTACGTCTAGCGGGGTAGGTGAGCAGTACTTC,CASSPTSSGVGEQYF
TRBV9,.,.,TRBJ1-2,TGTGCCAGCAGCGGGCCTGGGACTCTTTTTGGCTACACCTTC,CASSGPGTLFGYTF
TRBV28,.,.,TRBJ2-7,TGTGCCAGCAGTTTAATGGGGGAGCAGTACTTC,CASSLMGEQYF
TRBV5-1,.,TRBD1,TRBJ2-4,TGCGCCAGCAGCTTGGGACAGGGGGCGTCCAAAAACATTCAGTACTTC,CASSLGQGASKNIQYF
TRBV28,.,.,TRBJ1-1,TGTGCCAGCAGTATACAGCAAAACACTGAAGCTTTCTTT,CASSIQQNTEAFF
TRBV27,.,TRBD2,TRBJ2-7,TGTGCCAGCAGTTTATCGCTAGCGGGAGTACGCCACGAGCAGTACTTC,CASSLSLAGVRHEQYF
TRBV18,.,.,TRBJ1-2,TGTGCCAGCTCACCGAGGGACAAGGGGAACTATGGCTACACCTTC,CASSPRDKGNYGYTF
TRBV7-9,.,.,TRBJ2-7,TGTGCCAGCAGCCCTGTGGCTAGCTACGAGCAGTACTTC,CASSPVASYEQYF
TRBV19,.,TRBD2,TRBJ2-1,TGTGCCAGTCGGGGCCAGGCTAGCGGGCCTCCTGACAATGAGCAGTTCTTC,CASRGQASGPPDNEQFF
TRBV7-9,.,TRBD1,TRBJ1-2,TGTGCCAGCAGCTCGGGACAGGGGAATTTCTATGGCTACACCTTC,CASSSGQGNFYGYTF
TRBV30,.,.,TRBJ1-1,TGTGCCTGGAGTGTGGGAATTGAAGCTTTCTTT,CAWSVGIEAFF
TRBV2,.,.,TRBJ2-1,TGTGCCAGCAGAAAGGGGCTAGTTAGGGACAATGAGCAGTTCTTC,CASRKGLVRDNEQFF
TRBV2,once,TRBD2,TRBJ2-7,TGTGCCAGCAGTGATCCCGAGACTAGCGCGACCTACGAGCAGTACTTC,CASSDPETSATYEQYF
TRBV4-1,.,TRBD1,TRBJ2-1,TGCGCCAGCAGCCAAGAAAGACAGGGGGCAGGGTCCTACAATGAGCAGTTCTTC,CASSQERQGAGSYNEQFF
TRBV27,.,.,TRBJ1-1,TGTGCCAGCACCACGGGGAACACTGAAGCTTTCTTT,CASTTGNTEAFF
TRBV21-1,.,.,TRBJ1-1,TGTGCCAGCAGCAACTCTACAGGGAACAACACTGAAGCTTTCTTT,CASSNSTGNNTEAFF